The TCR beta chain described here comes from a study of blood T cell repertoires in COVID-19. Trimming took 3 bases from V and 7 from J, leaving 11 bases between them. Germline CDR1 reads SGHRS; CDR2 reads YFSETQ. The CDR3 runs to 12 residues. The method was immunoSEQ multiplex PCR; TCRdb's version includes in-frame clones alone and lacks a portion of them. The sample has 360,000 or so clones, about 92% seen once. This sequence joins TRBV5-1 and TRBJ2-7; no clear D gene. The receptor was derived from a woman aged 60 to 75 with COVID-19, enrolled during active disease. Sequenced sample: peripheral blood. The CDR3 nucleotides read TGCGCCAGCAGCTCTACACAGACAGAGCAGTACTTC. Its protein product is CASSSTQTEQYF.